The clone carrying this TCR beta chain was counted ten times or more. Its antigen is as yet unknown. The record originates from a study of Graves' ophthalmopathy and Graves' hyperthyroidism. Study background: Researchers obtained peripheral blood at initial diagnosis, before any treatment had begun.

Among the exclusions were patients with other autoimmune diseases, uncontrolled infections, pregnancy or lactation. For repertoire sequencing, the TCR beta CDR3 regions were amplified from RNA transcripts. After a first-round RT-PCR with HTBI primers, a second-round multiplex PCR was run. TCRdb passed the multiplex PCR reads through MiXCR, listing each CDR3 protein once. There are under 350,000 distinct CDR3 sequences in the sample; 17% occur only once, and 9% to 15% lies in the top ten. V gave up 2 bases and J gave up 0 bases, with 8 bases separating them. The germline gives CDR1 MGHDK, CDR2 SYGVNS. The CDR3 spans 16 residues. The study, taken as a whole, reports: Classification of ophthalmopathy versus stable hyperthyroidism by a 13-signature model yielded 85% to 90% sensitivity and just under 83% specificity.

The sequence came from an adult man with Graves' ophthalmopathy. The chain has TRBV25-1 and TRBJ2-6; D uncertain. Sequencing used peripheral blood. The DNA for the CDR3 is TGTGCCAGCAGTGAAGACCGCGCCTCTGGGGCCAACGTCCTGACTTTC. Residues: CASSEDRASGANVLTF.